One and the same sample provided the 19 T cell receptor beta chains below, sequenced in a study of blood T cell repertoires in COVID-19. Generated by immunoSEQ multiplex PCR, the TCRdb table keeps only in-frame clones and is missing some. The sample lists about 98,000 clones; 82% were seen once. Source material: peripheral blood. These receptors originate from an elderly man with acute or convalescent COVID-19.

This chain joins TRBV6-5 and TRBJ2-6; TRBD1 agrees at 7 bases. The germline V gene has CDR1 MNHEY and CDR2 SVGAGI. The V and J ends lost 6 bases and 3 bases, in that order; junction bases with no gene match: 5. This CDR3 has 15 amino acids. This chain's CDR3 is CASRSTGNGANVLTF. The DNA of the CDR3 is TGTGCCAGCAGATCGACAGGGAATGGGGCCAACGTCCTGACTTTC.

This clone was recorded only once. The J gene is TRBJ2-5, the V gene TRBV3-1 (or the pseudogene TRBV3-2); D might be TRBD1 (6 bases). The CDR3 has 14 residues. Trimming cost V 1 base and J 6 bases, with 12 bases left between them. Germline values: CDR1 LGHDT, CDR2 YNNKEL (reference sequence). The CDR3 is CASSQGRQGKTQYF. In DNA form, the CDR3 reads TGTGCCAGCAGCCAAGGCCGGCAGGGGAAGACCCAGTACTTC.

J is TRBJ1-2 and V is TRBV19; a possible D gene is TRBD1 (6 bases). Germline V CDR1 and CDR2: LNHDA, SQIVND (reference sequence). V lost 5 bases and J lost 8, with 18 bases in between. There are 14 residues in the CDR3. The CDR3 is CASSSGVLTGGYTF. For the CDR3, the DNA is TGTGCCAGTAGTTCAGGGGTTCTGACGGGAGGCTACACCTTC.

This sequence joins TRBV7-8 and TRBJ1-5; maybe TRBD1 (5 bases). CDR1 is SGHVS and CDR2 is FQNEAQ in the germline V gene. V was cut by 0 bases and J by 1 base, with 19 bases left in between. There are 19 residues in the CDR3. The CDR3 loop is CASSLANSWGILSNQPQHF. CDR3 nucleotides: TGTGCCAGCAGCTTAGCGAATTCCTGGGGCATTTTGAGCAATCAGCCCCAGCATTTT.

The rearrangement joins TRBV4-2 to TRBJ1-6; 9 bases line up with TRBD1. CDR1 and CDR2 from the germline V gene are LGHNA and YNFKEQ. J lost 7 bases, V lost 3 bases, and 7 bases had no gene match. The CDR3 loop spans 16 amino acids. The CDR3 nucleotides read TGTGCCAGCAGCCAGGGAACAGGGGGCCGAAATTCACCCCTCCACTTT. Encoded protein: CASSQGTGGRNSPLHF.

CDR3 bases: TGTGCCAGTAGTTTCAACTCAGGAGGAGATGAAAAACTGTTTTTT. Its translation is CASSFNSGGDEKLFF. The gene calls are TRBV19 and TRBJ1-4, with unresolved D. This CDR3 comprises 15 residues. CDR1 and CDR2 from the germline V gene are LNHDA and SQIVND (reference sequence). Trimming stripped 5 bases from V and 6 bases from J, with 16 bases between.

The chain uses TRBV27 and TRBJ1-5, with D possibly being TRBD1 (6 bases). Trimming took off 1 base at V and 3 bases at J, with 19 bases between the two ends. Germline assignment: CDR1 MNHEY and CDR2 SMNVEV (reference sequence). The CDR3 has 18 residues. CDR3 sequence: CASSLYGGSGSFNQPQHF. The DNA for the CDR3 is TGTGCCAGCAGTTTATATGGGGGCTCAGGCTCGTTCAATCAGCCCCAGCATTTT.

The chain uses TRBV2 and TRBJ1-2; D remains unclear. CDR3 size: 14 residues. The germline gives CDR1 SNHLY, CDR2 FYNNEI. Trimming took off 3 bases at V and 3 bases at J, with 11 bases between the two ends. CDR3 DNA sequence: TGTGCCAGCAGTGAGATTCTCGGGGACTATGGCTACACCTTC. It specifies CASSEILGDYGYTF.

This chain links TRBV7-2 with TRBJ2-7, with 10 nucleotides matching TRBD2. CDR1 and CDR2 from the germline V gene are SGHTA and FQGNSA. The CDR3 consists of 16 residues. The J segment lost 2 bases and the V segment lost 1 base, leaving 5 bases of the junction unmatched. Here the CDR3 DNA reads TGTGCCAGCAGCTTAGTTAGCGGGAGGTCCCCCTACGAGCAGTACTTC. The encoded protein is CASSLVSGRSPYEQYF.

The V and J genes are TRBV27 and TRBJ2-1; a possible D gene is TRBD1 (6 bases). Germline V gene sequence: CDR1 MNHEY, CDR2 SMNVEV (reference sequence). Trimming shortened V by 6 bases and J by 3 bases, and 21 bases separated the two germline ends. The CDR3 contains 17 residues. CDR3 DNA sequence: TGTGCCAGCAGAATCCTCGGACAGCCATATTACTACAATGAGCAGTTCTTC. Protein product: CASRILGQPYYYNEQFF.

This clone was detected ten times or more. The CDR3 sequence is CASSEIGGYTF. In DNA, the CDR3 is TGTGCCAGCAGTGAAATTGGCGGCTACACCTTC. V is TRBV25-1 and J is TRBJ1-2, with unresolved D. This CDR3 spans 11 amino acids. CDR1 MGHDK and CDR2 SYGVNS come from the germline V gene. Trimming took 2 bases from V and 8 from J, leaving 6 bases between them.

The rearrangement uses TRBV11-2 and TRBJ2-1; 13 bases match TRBD2. With 5 bases clipped from V and 6 bases from J, the junction kept 13 bases outside the gene matches. CDR3 length: 18 amino acids. Germline V CDR1 and CDR2: SGHAT, FQNNGV. CDR3 amino acids: CASSLDTGLAGALNEQFF. The CDR3 DNA reads as TGTGCCAGCAGCCTCGACACCGGACTAGCGGGGGCCCTCAATGAGCAGTTCTTC.

The chain recombines TRBV24-1 with TRBJ2-7, with D unclear. The CDR3 loop spans 15 amino acids. Germline values: CDR1 KGHDR, CDR2 SFDVKD. The V end was cut by 5 bases, the J end by 6 bases, with 19 bases between. The CDR3 coding sequence is TGTGCCACCAGTGGGTCTACCGAAGCAAGTCGCGAGCAGTACTTC. Translation gives CATSGSTEASREQYF.

The CDR3 loop is CASSADSTGNTIYF. The CDR3 DNA follows: TGTGCCAGCTCAGCAGACAGTACTGGAAACACCATATATTTT. The chain uses TRBV18 and TRBJ1-3, with a weak D call TRBD1 (5 bases). Per germline, CDR1 KGHSH and CDR2 LQKENI. The CDR3 has 14 amino acids. V was trimmed by 5 bases and J by 2 bases, leaving 10 bases between them.

This chain uses TRBV3-1 (or the pseudogene TRBV3-2) with TRBJ2-7; the match to TRBD2 covers 7 bases. This CDR3 is built from 15 residues. Germline trimming cut 4 bases from V and 5 bases from J; bases unmatched to any gene: 11. Per germline, CDR1 LGHDT and CDR2 YNNKEL (reference sequence). CDR3 sequence (DNA): TGTGCCAGCAGCCTTCAGGGAGGGAGTCGGGACGAGCAGTACTTC. This translates into CASSLQGGSRDEQYF.

The rearrangement links TRBV29-1 to TRBJ1-5, with 10 bases lining up with TRBD1. The germline gives CDR1 SQVTM, CDR2 ANQGSEA. V was pared by 6 bases and J by 6 bases, with 5 bases of the junction left unmatched. The CDR3 is 13 residues long. The DNA of the CDR3 is TGCAGCGTCGGACAGGGGGTATCTCAGCCCCAGCATTTT. It yields the protein CSVGQGVSQPQHF. Full variable domain (missing parts from reference TRBV29-1 and TRBJ1-5): SAVISQKPSRDICQRGTSLTIQCQVDSQVTMMFWYRQQPGQSLTLIATANQGSEATYESGFVIDKFPISRPNLTFSTLTVSNMSPEDSSIYLCSVGQGVSQPQHFGDGTRLSIL.

This clone was observed once. The chain employs TRBV7-2 and TRBJ2-7; 12 nucleotides align to TRBD1. The CDR3 runs 15 residues. The germline CDR1 and CDR2 sequences are SGHTA and FQGNSA. Trimming at V came to 5 bases and at J to 2 bases, leaving 4 bases not matched to a gene. The CDR3 nucleotides read TGTGCCAGCAGCCAACGGGACAGGGGGCCCTACGAGCAGTACTTC. It specifies CASSQRDRGPYEQYF.

This sequence joins TRBV4-3 and TRBJ2-6, with D possibly TRBD1 on 5 matching bases. Trimming pared 0 bases from V and 1 base from J, leaving 16 bases between. Germline loops: CDR1 LGHNA, CDR2 YSLEER. This CDR3 region has 19 residues. The CDR3 DNA sequence: TGCGCCAGCAGCCAAGAACCCCTCAGGGTAAGGTCTGGGGCCAACGTCCTGACTTTC. It is translated as CASSQEPLRVRSGANVLTF.

The rearrangement links TRBV7-8 to TRBJ1-1, with 8 bases fitting TRBD1. The CDR3 is made up of 15 amino acids. Germline CDR1 and CDR2: SGHVS and FQNEAQ. The V segment lost 4 bases and the J segment 4 bases; nucleotides outside the gene matches: 8. This chain's CDR3 is CASSSHSDRGTEAFF. In DNA, the CDR3 is TGTGCCAGCAGCTCCCACTCCGACAGGGGCACTGAAGCTTTCTTT.